One sample yielded the 7 T cell receptor beta chains listed below, sequenced in a study of T cell responses to AZD1222 COVID-19 vaccine. Produced via immunoSEQ multiplex PCR; TCRdb's table is partial and in-frame only. Seen here are 150,000 to 200,000 clones, 88% observed once, and the top ten hold more than 25%. Sequenced here: peripheral blood, sampled 28 days after the second AZD1222 dose. All receptors come from an adult who received the AZD1222 COVID-19 vaccine.

This chain uses TRBV25-1 with TRBJ2-7; 9 nucleotides line up with TRBD1. The CDR3 is made up of 17 amino acids. Germline trimming cut 0 bases from V and 3 bases from J; bases unmatched to any gene: 9. CDR1 and CDR2 (germline): MGHDK, SYGVNS. The CDR3 protein is CASSEYFSRDRDYEQYF. CDR3 sequence (DNA): TGTGCCAGCAGTGAATATTTCTCCCGGGACAGGGACTACGAGCAGTACTTC.

The chain joins TRBV3-1 (or the pseudogene TRBV3-2) to TRBJ1-5; 8 bases are a match to TRBD1. The CDR3 sequence is 15 residues long. Germline V lookup: CDR1 LGHDT, CDR2 YNNKEL (reference sequence). V dropped 4 bases and J dropped 9; count of bases not matched to a gene: 11. The CDR3 here is CASSRAGTGGGPQHF. The CDR3 DNA sequence: TGTGCCAGCAGCCGCGCCGGGACAGGAGGGGGGCCCCAGCATTTT.

The chain uses TRBV28 and TRBJ1-1; 8 nucleotides match TRBD1. V lost 3 bases, J lost 7 bases, and 4 bases stayed unmatched. The CDR3 spans 13 residues. Germline assignment: CDR1 MDHEN and CDR2 SYDVKM. CDR3 coding DNA: TGTGCCAGCAGTTTCAGGGGGCGCGGTGAAGCTTTCTTT. The encoded protein is CASSFRGRGEAFF.

This clone was observed once. V is TRBV24-1 and J is TRBJ2-5; a possible D gene is TRBD1 (7 bases). CDR3 length equals 16 residues. Germline V gene lookup returns CDR1 KGHDR and CDR2 SFDVKD. Trimming shortened V by 2 bases and J by 0 bases, and 12 bases separated the two germline ends. The CDR3 sequence: CATSDWDSGYQETQYF. The CDR3 DNA sequence: TGTGCCACCAGTGATTGGGACAGCGGGTACCAAGAGACCCAGTACTTC.

In its sample, this clone was seen once. This chain connects TRBV5-6 to TRBJ2-7; D gene unclear. Germline assignment: CDR1 SGHDT and CDR2 YYEEEE. This CDR3 has 11 residues. The V end lost 2 bases, the J end lost 5 bases, and 5 bases lay between the germline ends. In nucleotides, the CDR3 is TGTGCCAGCAGCTTTATTGACGAGCAGTACTTC. This encodes CASSFIDEQYF.

In the case of this clone: Different DNA sequences within this sample yield the same CDR3. The chain uses TRBV5-1 and TRBJ1-1; 10 bases fit TRBD1. CDR1 and CDR2 from the germline V gene are SGHRS and YFSETQ. The CDR3 sequence is 15 residues long. V lost 4 bases and J lost 1; bases outside the gene matches: 4. CDR3 nucleotide sequence: TGCGCCAGCAGCCTCCGGACAGGGGGGAACACTGAAGCTTTCTTT. Translating it yields CASSLRTGGNTEAFF. The full variable domain, in which reference TRBV5-1 and TRBJ1-1 provide the parts outside the CDR3, is KAGVTQTPRYLIKTRGQQVTLSCSPISGHRSVSWYQQTPGQGLQFLFEYFSETQRNKGNFPGRFSGRQFSNSRSEMNVSTLELGDSALYLCASSLRTGGNTEAFFGQGTRLTVV.

The rearrangement joins TRBV27 to TRBJ1-2, with 7 bases aligning to TRBD1. J gave up 4 bases and V 5 bases, and 7 bases lay outside the gene matches. The germline V gene encodes CDR1 MNHEY and CDR2 SMNVEV (reference sequence). The CDR3 sequence is 14 residues long. The CDR3 sequence: CASSGGQRSYGYTF. CDR3 DNA: TGTGCCAGCAGTGGGGGACAGAGAAGCTATGGCTACACCTTC.